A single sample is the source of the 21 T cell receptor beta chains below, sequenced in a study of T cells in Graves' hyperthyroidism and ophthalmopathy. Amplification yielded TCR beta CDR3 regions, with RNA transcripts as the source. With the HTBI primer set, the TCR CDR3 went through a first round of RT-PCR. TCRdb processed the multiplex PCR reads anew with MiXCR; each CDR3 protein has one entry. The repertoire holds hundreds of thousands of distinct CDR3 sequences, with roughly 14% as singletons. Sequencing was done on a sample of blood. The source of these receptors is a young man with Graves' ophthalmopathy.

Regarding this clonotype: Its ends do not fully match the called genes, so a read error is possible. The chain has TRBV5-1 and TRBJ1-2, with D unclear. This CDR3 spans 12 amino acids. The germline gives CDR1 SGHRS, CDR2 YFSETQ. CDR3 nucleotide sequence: TGCGCCGGCAGCTTGGCGGGGTATGGCTACACCTTC. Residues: CAGSLAGYGYTF. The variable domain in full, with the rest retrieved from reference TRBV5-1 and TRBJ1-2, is KAGVTQTPRYLIKTRGQQVTLSCSPISGHRSVSWYQQTPGQGLQFLFEYFSETQRNKGNFPGRFSGRQFSNSRSEMNVSTLELGDSALYLCAGSLAGYGYTFGSGTRLTVV.

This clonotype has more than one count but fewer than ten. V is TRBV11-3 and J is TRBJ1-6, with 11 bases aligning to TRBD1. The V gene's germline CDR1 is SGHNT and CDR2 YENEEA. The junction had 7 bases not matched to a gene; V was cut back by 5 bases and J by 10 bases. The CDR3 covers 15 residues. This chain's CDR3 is CASSKGQGAGSPLHF. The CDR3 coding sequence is TGTGCCAGCAGCAAAGGACAGGGGGCTGGATCACCCCTCCACTTT.

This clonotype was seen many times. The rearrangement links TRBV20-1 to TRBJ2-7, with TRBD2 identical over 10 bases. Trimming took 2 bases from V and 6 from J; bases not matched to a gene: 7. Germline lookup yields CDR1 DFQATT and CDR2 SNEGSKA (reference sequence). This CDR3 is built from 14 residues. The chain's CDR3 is CSARPGTSALEQYF. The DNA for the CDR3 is TGCAGTGCTAGACCTGGGACTAGCGCCCTCGAGCAGTACTTC.

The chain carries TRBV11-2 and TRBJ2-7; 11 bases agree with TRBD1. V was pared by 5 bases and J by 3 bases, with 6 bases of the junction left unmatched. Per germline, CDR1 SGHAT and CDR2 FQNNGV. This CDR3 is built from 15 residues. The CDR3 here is CASSLGQGAHYEQYF. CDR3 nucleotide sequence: TGTGCCAGCAGCCTTGGACAGGGGGCTCACTACGAGCAGTACTTC. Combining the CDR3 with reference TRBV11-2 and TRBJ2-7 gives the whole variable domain EAGVAQSPRYKIIEKRQSVAFWCNPISGHATLYWYQQILGQGPKLLIQFQNNGVVDDSQLPKDRFSAERLKGVDSTLKIQPAKLEDSAVYLCASSLGQGAHYEQYFGPGTRLTVT.

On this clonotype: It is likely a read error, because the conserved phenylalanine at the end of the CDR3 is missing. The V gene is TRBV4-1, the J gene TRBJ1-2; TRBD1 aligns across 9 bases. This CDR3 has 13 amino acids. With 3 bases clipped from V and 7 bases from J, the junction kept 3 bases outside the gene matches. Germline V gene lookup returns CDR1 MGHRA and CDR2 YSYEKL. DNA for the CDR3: TGCGCCAGCAGCCAGGGACAGGGAGGTGGCTACACCCTC. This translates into CASSQGQGGGYTL.

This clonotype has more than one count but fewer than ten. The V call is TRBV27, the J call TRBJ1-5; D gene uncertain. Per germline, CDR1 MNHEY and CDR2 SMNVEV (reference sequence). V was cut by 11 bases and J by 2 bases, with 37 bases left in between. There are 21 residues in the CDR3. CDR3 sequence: CASASSSSLGIVDLGNQPQHF. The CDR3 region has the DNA TGTGCCTCCGCCAGCAGTTCATCGCTCGGGATCGTCGATTTAGGCAATCAGCCCCAGCATTTT.

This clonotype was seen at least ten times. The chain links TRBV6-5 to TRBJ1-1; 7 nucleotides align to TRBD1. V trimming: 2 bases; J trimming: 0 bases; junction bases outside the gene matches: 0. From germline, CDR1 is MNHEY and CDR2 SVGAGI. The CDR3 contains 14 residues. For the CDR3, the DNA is TGTGCCAGCAGTTACGGACAGGTGAACACTGAAGCTTTCTTT. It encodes CASSYGQVNTEAFF.

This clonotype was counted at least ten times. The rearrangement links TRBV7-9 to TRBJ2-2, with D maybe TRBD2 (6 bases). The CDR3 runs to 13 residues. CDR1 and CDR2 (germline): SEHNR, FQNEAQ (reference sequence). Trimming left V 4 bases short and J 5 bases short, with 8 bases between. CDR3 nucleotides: TGTGCCAGCAGCTGGGCGGGAACCGGGGAGCTGTTTTTT. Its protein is CASSWAGTGELFF.

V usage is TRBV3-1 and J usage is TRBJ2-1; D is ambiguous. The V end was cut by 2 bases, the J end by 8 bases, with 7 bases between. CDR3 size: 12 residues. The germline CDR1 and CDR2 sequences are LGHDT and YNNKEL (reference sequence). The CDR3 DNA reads TGTGCCAGCAGCCAATTCGGTGATGAGCAGTTCTTC. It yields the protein CASSQFGDEQFF.

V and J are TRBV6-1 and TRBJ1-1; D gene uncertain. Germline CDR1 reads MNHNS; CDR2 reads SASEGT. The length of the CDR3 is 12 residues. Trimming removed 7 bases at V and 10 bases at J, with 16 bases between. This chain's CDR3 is CASTLSGGRAFF. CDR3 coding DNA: TGTGCCAGCACTTTATCTGGTGGTCGAGCTTTCTTT.

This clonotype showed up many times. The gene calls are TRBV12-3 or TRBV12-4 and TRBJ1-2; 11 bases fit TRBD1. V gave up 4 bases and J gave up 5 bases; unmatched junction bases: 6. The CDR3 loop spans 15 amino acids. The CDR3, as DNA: TGTGCCAGCAGTTCCCAGGGACAGGGGGTATATGGCTACACCTTC. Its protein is CASSSQGQGVYGYTF.

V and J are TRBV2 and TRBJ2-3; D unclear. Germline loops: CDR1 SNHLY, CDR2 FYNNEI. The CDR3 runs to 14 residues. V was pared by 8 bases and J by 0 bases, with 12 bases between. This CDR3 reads CASGFSASTDTQYF. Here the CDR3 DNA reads TGTGCCAGCGGGTTTAGTGCTAGCACAGATACGCAGTATTTT. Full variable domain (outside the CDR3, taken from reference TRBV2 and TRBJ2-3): EPEVTQTPSHQVTQMGQEVILRCVPISNHLYFYWYRQILGQKVEFLVSFYNNEISEKSEIFDDQFSVERPDGSNFTLKIRSTKLEDSAMYFCASGFSASTDTQYFGPGTRLTVL.

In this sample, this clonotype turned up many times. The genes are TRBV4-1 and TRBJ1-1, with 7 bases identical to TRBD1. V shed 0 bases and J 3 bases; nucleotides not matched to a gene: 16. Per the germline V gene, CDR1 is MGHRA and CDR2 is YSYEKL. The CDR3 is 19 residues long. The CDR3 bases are TGCGCCAGCAGCCAAGATCCGAGAGGGGTTGACAGGGAGGACACTGAAGCTTTCTTT. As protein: CASSQDPRGVDREDTEAFF.

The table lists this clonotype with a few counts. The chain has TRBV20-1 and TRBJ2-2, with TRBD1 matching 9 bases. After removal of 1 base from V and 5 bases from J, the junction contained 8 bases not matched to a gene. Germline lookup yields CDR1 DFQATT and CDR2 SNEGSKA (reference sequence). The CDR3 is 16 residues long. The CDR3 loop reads CSARGLGTGWTGELFF. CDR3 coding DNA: TGCAGTGCTAGAGGCCTAGGGACAGGGTGGACCGGGGAGCTGTTTTTT.

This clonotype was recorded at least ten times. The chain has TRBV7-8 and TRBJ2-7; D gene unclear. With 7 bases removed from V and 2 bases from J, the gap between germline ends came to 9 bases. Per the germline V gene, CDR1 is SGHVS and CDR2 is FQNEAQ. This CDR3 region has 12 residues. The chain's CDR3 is CASKRSTYEQYF. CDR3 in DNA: TGTGCCAGCAAGAGGTCTACCTACGAGCAGTACTTC. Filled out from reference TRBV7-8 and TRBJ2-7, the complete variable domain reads GAGVSQSPRYKVAKRGQDVALRCDPISGHVSLFWYQQALGQGPEFLTYFQNEAQLDKSGLPSDRFFAERPEGSVSTLKIQRTQQEDSAVYLCASKRSTYEQYFGPGTRLTVT.

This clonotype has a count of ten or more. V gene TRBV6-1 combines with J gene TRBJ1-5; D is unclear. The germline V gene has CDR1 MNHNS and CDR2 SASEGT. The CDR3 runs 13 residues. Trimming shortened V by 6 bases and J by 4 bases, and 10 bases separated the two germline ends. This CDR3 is CASRLDGNQPQHF. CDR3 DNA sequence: TGTGCCAGCAGATTGGACGGGAATCAGCCCCAGCATTTT.

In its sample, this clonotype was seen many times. The CDR3 reads CASSEVWGEQYF. In DNA, the CDR3 is TGTGCCAGCAGTGAAGTATGGGGCGAGCAGTACTTC. J is TRBJ2-7 and V is TRBV6-1; D not resolved. The V gene lost 1 base and the J gene lost 6 bases, with 7 bases spanning the gap. The germline CDR1 and CDR2 sequences are MNHNS and SASEGT. The CDR3 is 12 amino acids.

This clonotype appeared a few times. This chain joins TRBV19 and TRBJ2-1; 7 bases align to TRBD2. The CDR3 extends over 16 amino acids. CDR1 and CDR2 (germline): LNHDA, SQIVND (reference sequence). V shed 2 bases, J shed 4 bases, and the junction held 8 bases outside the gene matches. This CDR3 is CASSISSGDEYNEQFF. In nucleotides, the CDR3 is TGTGCCAGTAGTATATCGAGCGGGGACGAATACAATGAGCAGTTCTTC.

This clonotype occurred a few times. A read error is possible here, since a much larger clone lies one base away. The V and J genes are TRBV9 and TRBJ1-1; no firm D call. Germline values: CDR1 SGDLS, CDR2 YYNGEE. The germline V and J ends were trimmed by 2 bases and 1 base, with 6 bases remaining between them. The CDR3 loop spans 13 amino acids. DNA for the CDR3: TGTGCCAGCAGCGTGATGGGGAACACTGAAGCTTTCTTT. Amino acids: CASSVMGNTEAFF.

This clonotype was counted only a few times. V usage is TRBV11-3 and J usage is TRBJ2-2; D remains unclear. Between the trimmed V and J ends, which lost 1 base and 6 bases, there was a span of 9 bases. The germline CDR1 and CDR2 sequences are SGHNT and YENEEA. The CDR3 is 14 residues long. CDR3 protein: CASSLVGWAGELFF. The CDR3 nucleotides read TGTGCCAGCAGCTTAGTGGGGTGGGCCGGGGAGCTGTTTTTT.

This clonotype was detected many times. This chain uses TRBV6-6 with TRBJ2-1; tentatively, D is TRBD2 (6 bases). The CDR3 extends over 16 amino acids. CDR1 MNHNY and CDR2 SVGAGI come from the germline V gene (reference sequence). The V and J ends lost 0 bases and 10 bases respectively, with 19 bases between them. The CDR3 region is CASSYSLGDFPGEQFF. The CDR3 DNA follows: TGTGCCAGCAGTTACTCTCTTGGGGACTTTCCGGGGGAGCAGTTCTTC.